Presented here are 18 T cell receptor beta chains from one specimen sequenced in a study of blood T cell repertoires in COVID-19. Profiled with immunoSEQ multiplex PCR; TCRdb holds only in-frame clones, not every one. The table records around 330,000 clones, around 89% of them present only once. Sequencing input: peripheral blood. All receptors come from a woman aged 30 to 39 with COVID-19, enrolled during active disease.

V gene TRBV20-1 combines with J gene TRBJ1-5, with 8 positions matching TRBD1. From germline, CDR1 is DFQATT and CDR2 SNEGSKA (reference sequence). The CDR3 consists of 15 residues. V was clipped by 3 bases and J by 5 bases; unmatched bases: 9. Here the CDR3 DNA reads TGCAGTGCTAGTCCCGGGACAGGAATATATCAGCCCCAGCATTTT. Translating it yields CSASPGTGIYQPQHF.

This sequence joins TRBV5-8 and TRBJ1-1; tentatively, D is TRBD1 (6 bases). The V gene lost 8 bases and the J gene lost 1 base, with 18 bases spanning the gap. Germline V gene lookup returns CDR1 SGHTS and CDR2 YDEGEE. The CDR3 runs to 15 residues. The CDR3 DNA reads TGTGCCAGGAGCAGGGTGCGGGGGGCGAACACTGAAGCTTTCTTT. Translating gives CARSRVRGANTEAFF.

CDR3 region: CASSLRPPSTDYSPLHF. The CDR3 bases are TGTGCCAGCAGTTTACGACCCCCGTCGACAGATTATTCACCCCTCCACTTT. The rearrangement uses TRBV27 and TRBJ1-6; TRBD1 might be the D (5 bases). Germline CDR1 and CDR2: MNHEY and SMNVEV (reference sequence). The length of the CDR3 is 17 residues. The germline V and J ends were trimmed by 2 bases and 8 bases, with 19 bases remaining between them.

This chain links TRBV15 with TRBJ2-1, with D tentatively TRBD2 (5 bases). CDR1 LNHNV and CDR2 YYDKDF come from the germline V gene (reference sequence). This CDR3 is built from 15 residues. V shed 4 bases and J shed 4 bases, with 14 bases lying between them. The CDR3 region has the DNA TGTGCCACCAGCACAAAAGAGGGCACTTACAATGAGCAGTTCTTC. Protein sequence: CATSTKEGTYNEQFF.

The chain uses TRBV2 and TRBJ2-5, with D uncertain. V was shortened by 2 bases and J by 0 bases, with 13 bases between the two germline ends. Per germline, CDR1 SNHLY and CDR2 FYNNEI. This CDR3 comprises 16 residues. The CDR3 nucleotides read TGTGCCAGCAGTGAAAGACTTGCAGCGTACCAAGAGACCCAGTACTTC. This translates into CASSERLAAYQETQYF.

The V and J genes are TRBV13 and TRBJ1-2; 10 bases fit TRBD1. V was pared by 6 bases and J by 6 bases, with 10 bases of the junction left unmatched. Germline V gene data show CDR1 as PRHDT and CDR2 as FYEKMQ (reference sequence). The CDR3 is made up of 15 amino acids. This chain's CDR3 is CASRPPTGGRDGYTF. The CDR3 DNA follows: TGTGCCAGCAGACCCCCGACAGGGGGCCGAGATGGCTACACCTTC. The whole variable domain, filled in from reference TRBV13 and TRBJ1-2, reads AAGVIQSPRHLIKEKRETATLKCYPIPRHDTVYWYQQGPGQDPQFLISFYEKMQSDKGSIPDRFSAQQFSDYHSELNMSSLELGDSALYFCASRPPTGGRDGYTFGSGTRLTVV.

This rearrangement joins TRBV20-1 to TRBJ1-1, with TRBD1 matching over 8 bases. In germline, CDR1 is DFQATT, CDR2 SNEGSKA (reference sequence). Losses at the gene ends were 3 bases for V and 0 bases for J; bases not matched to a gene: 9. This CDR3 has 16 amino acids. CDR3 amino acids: CSASQGALSLNTEAFF. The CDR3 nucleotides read TGCAGTGCTAGTCAGGGGGCGCTTTCCCTGAACACTGAAGCTTTCTTT.

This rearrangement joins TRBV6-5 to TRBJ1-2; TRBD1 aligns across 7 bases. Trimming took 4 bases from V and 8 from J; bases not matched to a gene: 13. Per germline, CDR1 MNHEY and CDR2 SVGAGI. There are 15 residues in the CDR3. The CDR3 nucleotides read TGTGCCAGCAGTTCCTGGGACAGTGGGCGGGGCGGCTACACCTTC. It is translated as CASSSWDSGRGGYTF.

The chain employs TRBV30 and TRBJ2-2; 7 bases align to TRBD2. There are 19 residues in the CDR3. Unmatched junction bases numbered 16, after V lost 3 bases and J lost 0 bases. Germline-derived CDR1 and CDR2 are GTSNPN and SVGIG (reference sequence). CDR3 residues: CAWRYLGGSPLANTGELFF. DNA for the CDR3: TGTGCCTGGAGGTACCTCGGGGGGTCCCCACTCGCGAACACCGGGGAGCTGTTTTTT.

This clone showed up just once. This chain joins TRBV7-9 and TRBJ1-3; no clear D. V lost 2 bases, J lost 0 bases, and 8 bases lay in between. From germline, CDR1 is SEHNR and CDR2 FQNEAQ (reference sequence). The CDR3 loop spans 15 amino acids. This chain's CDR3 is CASSLSTTSGNTIYF. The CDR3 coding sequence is TGTGCCAGCAGCTTAAGCACTACCTCTGGAAACACCATATATTTT. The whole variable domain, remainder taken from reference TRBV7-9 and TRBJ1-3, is DTGVSQNPRHKITKRGQNVTFRCDPISEHNRLYWYRQTLGQGPEFLTYFQNEAQLEKSRLLSDRFSAERPKGSFSTLEIQRTEQGDSAMYLCASSLSTTSGNTIYFGEGSWLTVV.

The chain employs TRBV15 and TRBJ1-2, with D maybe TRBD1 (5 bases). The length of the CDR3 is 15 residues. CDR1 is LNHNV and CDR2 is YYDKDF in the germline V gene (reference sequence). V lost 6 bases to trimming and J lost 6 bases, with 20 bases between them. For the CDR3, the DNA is TGTGCCACCAGAACCGTAAACCAAGGGGTGGATGGCTACACCTTC. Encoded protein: CATRTVNQGVDGYTF.

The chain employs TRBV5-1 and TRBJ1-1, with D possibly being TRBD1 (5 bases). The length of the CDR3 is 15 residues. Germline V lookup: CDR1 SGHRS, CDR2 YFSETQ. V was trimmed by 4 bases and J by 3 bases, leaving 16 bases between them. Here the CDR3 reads CASSPDGAGYTEAFF. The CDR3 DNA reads TGCGCCAGCAGCCCCGACGGCGCAGGGTACACTGAAGCTTTCTTT.

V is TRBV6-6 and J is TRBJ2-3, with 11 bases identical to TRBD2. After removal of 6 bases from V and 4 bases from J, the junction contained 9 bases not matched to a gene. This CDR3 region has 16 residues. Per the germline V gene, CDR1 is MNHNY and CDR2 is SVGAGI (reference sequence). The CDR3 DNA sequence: TGTGCCAGCAGATCCATACTAGCGGGGGAGGCAGATACGCAGTATTTT. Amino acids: CASRSILAGEADTQYF.

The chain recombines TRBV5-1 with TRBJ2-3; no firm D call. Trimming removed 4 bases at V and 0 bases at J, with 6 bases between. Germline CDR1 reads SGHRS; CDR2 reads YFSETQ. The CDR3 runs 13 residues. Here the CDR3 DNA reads TGCGCCAGCAGCCTCACTAGCACAGATACGCAGTATTTT. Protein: CASSLTSTDTQYF.

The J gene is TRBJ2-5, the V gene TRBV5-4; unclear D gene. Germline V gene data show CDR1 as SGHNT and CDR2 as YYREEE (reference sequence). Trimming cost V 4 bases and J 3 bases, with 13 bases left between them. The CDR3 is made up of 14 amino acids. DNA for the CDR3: TGTGCCAGCAGCACAAGCCCCCGGGAAGAGACCCAGTACTTC. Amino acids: CASSTSPREETQYF.

CDR3 sequence: CASSESPGNSGNTIYF. In DNA form, the CDR3 reads TGTGCCAGCAGTGAATCGCCAGGAAACTCTGGAAACACCATATATTTT. This sequence joins TRBV6-1 and TRBJ1-3; no reliable D call. Trimming removed 2 bases from V and 0 bases from J, with 11 bases in between. Germline CDR1 and CDR2: MNHNS and SASEGT. The CDR3 has 16 residues.

The CDR3 spells CANDRINEKLFF. The CDR3 nucleotides are TGCGCCAACGACAGAATTAATGAAAAACTGTTTTTT. This chain uses TRBV10-1 with TRBJ1-4; D is possibly TRBD1 (5 bases). The V and J ends lost 10 bases and 4 bases respectively, with 10 bases between them. CDR3 length: 12 residues. Germline V gene sequence: CDR1 WNHNN, CDR2 SYGVQD (reference sequence).

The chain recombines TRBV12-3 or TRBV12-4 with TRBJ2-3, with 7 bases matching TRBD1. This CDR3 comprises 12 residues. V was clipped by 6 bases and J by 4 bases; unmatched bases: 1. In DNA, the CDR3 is TGTGCCAGCAGAGGGGGCGCAGATACGCAGTATTTT. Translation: CASRGGADTQYF.